This T cell receptor beta chain was sequenced for a study of neoadjuvant nivolumab and ipilimumab in lung cancer. Overall study: Patients got nivolumab 3 mg/kg on days 1, 15 and 29; combination added ipilimumab 1 mg/kg day 1. Overall study findings and caveats: TCR clonality did not significantly correlate with pathologic tumor regression.

Method: immunoSEQ multiplex PCR; TCRdb's copy keeps in-frame clones and lacks some. The sample includes 45,000 to 55,000 clones, 85% to 90% seen only once; the top ten take 3.7%. CDR3 length equals 13 residues. Per germline, CDR1 LGHNA and CDR2 YSLEER. With 0 bases removed from V and 8 bases from J, the gap between germline ends came to 7 bases. In regard to this clone: Antigen: not known.

This rearrangement joins TRBV4-3 to TRBJ1-4; D is ambiguous. The clonotype originates from an adult with non-small cell lung cancer. Some clones in this sample may be carry-over from other donors' samples. The sample consisted of blood, taken before neoadjuvant nivolumab, alone or with ipilimumab. CDR3 sequence reads: CASSQDRGEKLFF. The CDR3 DNA reads as TGCGCCAGCAGCCAAGATCGAGGAGAAAAACTGTTTTTT.